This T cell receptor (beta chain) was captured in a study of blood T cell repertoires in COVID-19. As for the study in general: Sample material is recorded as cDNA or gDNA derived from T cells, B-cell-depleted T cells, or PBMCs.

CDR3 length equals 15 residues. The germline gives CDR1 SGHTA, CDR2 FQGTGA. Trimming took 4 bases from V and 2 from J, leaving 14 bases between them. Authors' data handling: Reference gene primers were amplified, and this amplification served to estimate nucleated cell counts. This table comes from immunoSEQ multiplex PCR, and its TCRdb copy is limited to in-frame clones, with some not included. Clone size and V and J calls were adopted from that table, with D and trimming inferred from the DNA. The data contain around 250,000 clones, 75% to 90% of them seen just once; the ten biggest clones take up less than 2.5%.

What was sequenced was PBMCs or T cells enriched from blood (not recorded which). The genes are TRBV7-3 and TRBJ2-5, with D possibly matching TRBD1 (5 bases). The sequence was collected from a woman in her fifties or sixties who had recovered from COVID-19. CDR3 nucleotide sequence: TGTGCCAGCAGCTCCAGGGCCTCAGGGCAAGAGACCCAGTACTTC. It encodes CASSSRASGQETQYF.